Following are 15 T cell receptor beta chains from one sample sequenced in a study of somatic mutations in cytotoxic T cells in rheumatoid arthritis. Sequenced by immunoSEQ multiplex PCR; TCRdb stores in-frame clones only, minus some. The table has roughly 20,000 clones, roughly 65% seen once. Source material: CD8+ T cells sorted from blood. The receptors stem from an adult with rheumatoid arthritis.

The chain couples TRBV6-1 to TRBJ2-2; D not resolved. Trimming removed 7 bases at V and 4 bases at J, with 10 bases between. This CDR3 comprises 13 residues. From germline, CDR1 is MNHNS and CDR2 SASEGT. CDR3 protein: CASTLTVTGELFF. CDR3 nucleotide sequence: TGTGCCAGCACCCTTACAGTCACCGGGGAGCTGTTTTTT.

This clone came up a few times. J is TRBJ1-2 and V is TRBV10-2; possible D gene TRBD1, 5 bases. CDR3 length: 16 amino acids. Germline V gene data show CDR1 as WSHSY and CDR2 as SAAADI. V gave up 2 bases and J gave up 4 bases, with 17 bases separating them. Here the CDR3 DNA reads TGCGCCAGCAGTGAGGGCCCCGCGGGGGTGGGCTATGGCTACACCTTC. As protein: CASSEGPAGVGYGYTF.

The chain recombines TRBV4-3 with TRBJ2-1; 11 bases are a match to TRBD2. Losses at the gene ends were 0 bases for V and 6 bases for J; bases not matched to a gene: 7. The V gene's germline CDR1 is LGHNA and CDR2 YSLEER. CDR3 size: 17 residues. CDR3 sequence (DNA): TGCGCCAGCAGCCAAGATGGGCTAGCGGGGGGCCTCAATGAGCAGTTCTTC. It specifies CASSQDGLAGGLNEQFF.

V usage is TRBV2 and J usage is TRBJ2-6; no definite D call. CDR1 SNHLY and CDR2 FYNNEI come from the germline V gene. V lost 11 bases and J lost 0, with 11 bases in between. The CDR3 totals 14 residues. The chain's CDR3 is CAFGDISGANVLTF. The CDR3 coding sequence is TGTGCCTTCGGAGACATCTCTGGGGCCAACGTCCTGACTTTC.

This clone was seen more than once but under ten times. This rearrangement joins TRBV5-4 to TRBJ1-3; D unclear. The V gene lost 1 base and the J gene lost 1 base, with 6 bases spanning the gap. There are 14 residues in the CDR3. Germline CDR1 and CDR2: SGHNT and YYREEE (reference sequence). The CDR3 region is CASSLSGSGNTIYF. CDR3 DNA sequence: TGTGCCAGCAGCTTGTCGGGATCTGGAAACACCATATATTTT.

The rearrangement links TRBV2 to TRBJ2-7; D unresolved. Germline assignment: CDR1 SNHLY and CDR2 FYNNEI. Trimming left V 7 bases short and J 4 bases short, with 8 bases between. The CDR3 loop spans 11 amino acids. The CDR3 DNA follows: TGTGCCAGCAACCAAATTTACGAGCAGTACTTC. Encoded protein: CASNQIYEQYF.

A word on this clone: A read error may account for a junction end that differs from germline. CDR3 in amino acids: CSVEDMDRQINYGCTF. The CDR3 region has the DNA TGCAGCGTTGAAGATATGGACAGGCAGATTAACTATGGCTGCACCTTC. This rearrangement joins TRBV29-1 to TRBJ1-2; TRBD1 matches 7 bases. This CDR3 has 16 amino acids. Germline V gene lookup returns CDR1 SQVTM and CDR2 ANQGSEA. Supplemented by reference TRBV29-1 and TRBJ1-2, the full variable domain reads SAVISQKPSRDICQRGTSLTIQCQVDSQVTMMFWYRQQPGQSLTLIATANQGSEATYESGFVIDKFPISRPNLTFSTLTVSNMSPEDSSIYLCSVEDMDRQINYGCTFGSGTRLTVV.

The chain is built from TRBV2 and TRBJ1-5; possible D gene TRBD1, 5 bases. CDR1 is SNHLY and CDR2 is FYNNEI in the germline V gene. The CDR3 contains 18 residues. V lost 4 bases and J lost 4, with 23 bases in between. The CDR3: CASSVSGAGWPINQPQHF. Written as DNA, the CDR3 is TGTGCCAGCAGTGTCTCCGGGGCAGGGTGGCCAATTAATCAGCCCCAGCATTTT.

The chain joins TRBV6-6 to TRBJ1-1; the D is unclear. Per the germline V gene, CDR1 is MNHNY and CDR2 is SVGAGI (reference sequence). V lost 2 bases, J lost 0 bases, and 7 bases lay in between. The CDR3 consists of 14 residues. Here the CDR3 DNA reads TGTGCCAGCAGTTACGACGGTGTGAACACTGAAGCTTTCTTT. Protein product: CASSYDGVNTEAFF.

The DNA for the CDR3 is TGTGCCAGCAGCCTCCCGACAGGGGTACTTGGCTACACCTTC. Translation gives CASSLPTGVLGYTF. This chain joins TRBV5-4 and TRBJ1-2; 8 bases match TRBD1. Per germline, CDR1 SGHNT and CDR2 YYREEE (reference sequence). The CDR3 sequence is 14 residues long. The J segment lost 7 bases and the V segment lost 4 bases, leaving 9 bases of the junction unmatched. Full variable domain (outside the CDR3, taken from reference TRBV5-4 and TRBJ1-2): ETGVTQSPTHLIKTRGQQVTLRCSSQSGHNTVSWYQQALGQGPQFIFQYYREEENGRGNFPPRFSGLQFPNYSSELNVNALELDDSALYLCASSLPTGVLGYTFGSGTRLTVV.

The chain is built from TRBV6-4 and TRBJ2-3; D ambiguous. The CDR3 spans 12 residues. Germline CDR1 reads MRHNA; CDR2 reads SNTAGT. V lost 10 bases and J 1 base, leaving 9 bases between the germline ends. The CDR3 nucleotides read TGTGCCATCTCCTTAGGCACAGATACGCAGTATTTT. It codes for CAISLGTDTQYF.

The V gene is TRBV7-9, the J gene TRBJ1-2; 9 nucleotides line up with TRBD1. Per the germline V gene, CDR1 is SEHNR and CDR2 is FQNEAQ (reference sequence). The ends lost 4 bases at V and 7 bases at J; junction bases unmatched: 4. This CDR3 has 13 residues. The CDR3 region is CASSSGTGFGYTF. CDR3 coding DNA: TGTGCCAGCAGCTCCGGGACAGGGTTTGGCTACACCTTC.

The CDR3 sequence is CACGQGTINYEQYF. The CDR3 coding sequence is TGTGCCTGTGGACAGGGAACAATTAACTACGAGCAGTACTTC. The J gene is TRBJ2-7, the V gene TRBV7-9; TRBD1 aligns across 8 bases. Germline CDR1 SEHNR, CDR2 FQNEAQ (reference sequence). The V and J ends lost 11 bases and 3 bases, in that order; junction bases with no gene match: 12. The CDR3 is made up of 14 amino acids.

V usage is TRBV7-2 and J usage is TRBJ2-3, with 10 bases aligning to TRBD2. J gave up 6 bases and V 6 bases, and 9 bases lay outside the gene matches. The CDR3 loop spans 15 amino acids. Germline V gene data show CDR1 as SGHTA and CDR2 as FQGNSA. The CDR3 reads CASRQPGLASDTQYF. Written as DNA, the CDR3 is TGTGCCAGCAGACAGCCGGGACTAGCGTCCGATACGCAGTATTTT.

CDR3 coding DNA: TGCGCCAGCAGCCAAGTTCGGGACGAACGCTACACCTTC. It yields the protein CASSQVRDERYTF. The rearrangement links TRBV4-1 to TRBJ1-2, with D possibly matching TRBD1 (5 bases). The CDR3 has 13 amino acids. CDR1 and CDR2 (germline): MGHRA, YSYEKL. Trimming removed 1 base from V and 9 bases from J, with 12 bases in between.